This T cell receptor beta chain was identified in a study of blood T cells in healthy people across ages. The CDR3 length is 14 residues. Per germline, CDR1 SGHTA and CDR2 FQGNSA. V dropped 5 bases and J dropped 9 bases, with 17 bases sitting between them. A J-beta primer mix and a sample-barcoded 5' primer were used in a second PCR of about 7 to 12 cycles. TCRdb itself ran the 5' RACE reads through MiXCR, one entry per CDR3 protein. The data hold 650,000 to 800,000 distinct CDR3 sequences, with around 45% observed a single time. Sequenced: blood. V gene TRBV7-2 combines with J gene TRBJ2-1, with D tentatively TRBD2 (6 bases). The TCR originated in a man in his 60s in good health. The CDR3 nucleotides are TGTGCCAGCAGCCCCGGGGGAGCCGGAGGTGAGCAGTTCTTC. Protein product: CASSPGGAGGEQFF.